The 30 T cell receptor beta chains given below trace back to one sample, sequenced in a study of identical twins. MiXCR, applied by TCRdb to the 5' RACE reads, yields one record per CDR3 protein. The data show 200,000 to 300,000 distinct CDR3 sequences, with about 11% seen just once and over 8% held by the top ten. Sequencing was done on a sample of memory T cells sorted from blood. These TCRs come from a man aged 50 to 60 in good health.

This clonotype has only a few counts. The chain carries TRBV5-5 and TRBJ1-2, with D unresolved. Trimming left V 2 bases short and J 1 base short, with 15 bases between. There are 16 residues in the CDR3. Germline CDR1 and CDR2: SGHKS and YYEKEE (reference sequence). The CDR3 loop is CASSFDVTALNYGYTF. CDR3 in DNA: TGTGCCAGCAGCTTCGATGTGACCGCTCTTAACTATGGCTACACCTTC.

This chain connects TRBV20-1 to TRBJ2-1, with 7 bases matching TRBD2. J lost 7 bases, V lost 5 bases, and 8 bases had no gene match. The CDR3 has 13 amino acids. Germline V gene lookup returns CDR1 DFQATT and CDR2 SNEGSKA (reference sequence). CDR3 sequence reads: CSAGPGLQNEQFF. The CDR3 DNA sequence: TGCAGTGCTGGACCGGGACTACAGAATGAGCAGTTCTTC.

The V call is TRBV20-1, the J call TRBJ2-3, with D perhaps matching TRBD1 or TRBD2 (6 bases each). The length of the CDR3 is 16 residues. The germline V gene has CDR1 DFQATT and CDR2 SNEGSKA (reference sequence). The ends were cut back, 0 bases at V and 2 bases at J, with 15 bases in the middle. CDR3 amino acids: CSARDPRGANTDTQYF. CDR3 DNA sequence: TGCAGTGCTAGAGATCCTAGGGGGGCGAACACAGATACGCAGTATTTT.

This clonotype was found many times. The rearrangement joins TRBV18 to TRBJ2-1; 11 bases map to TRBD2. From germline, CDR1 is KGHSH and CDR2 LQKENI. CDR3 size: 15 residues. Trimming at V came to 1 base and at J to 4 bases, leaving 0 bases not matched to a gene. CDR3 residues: CASSPRTSGYNEQFF. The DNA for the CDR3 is TGTGCCAGCTCACCACGGACTAGCGGGTACAATGAGCAGTTCTTC.

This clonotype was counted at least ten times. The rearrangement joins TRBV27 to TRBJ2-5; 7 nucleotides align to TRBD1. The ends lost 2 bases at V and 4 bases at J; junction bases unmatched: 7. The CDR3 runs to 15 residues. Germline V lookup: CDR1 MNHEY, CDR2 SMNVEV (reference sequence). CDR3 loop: CASSLTSRQGETQYF. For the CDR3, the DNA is TGTGCCAGCAGTTTAACTAGTCGACAGGGAGAGACCCAGTACTTC.

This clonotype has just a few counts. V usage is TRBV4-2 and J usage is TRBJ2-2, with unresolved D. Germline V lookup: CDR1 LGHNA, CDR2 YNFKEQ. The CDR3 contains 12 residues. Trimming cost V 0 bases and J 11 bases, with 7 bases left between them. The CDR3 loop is CASSQDRRELFF. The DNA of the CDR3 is TGTGCCAGCAGCCAAGATCGGCGAGAGCTGTTTTTT.

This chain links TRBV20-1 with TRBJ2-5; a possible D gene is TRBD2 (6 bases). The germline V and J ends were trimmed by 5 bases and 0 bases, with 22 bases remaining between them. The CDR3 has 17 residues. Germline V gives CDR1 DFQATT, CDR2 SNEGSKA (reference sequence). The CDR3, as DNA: TGCAGTGCTCACCCGGGTCTAGGCGGGGCGTACCAAGAGACCCAGTACTTC. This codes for CSAHPGLGGAYQETQYF.

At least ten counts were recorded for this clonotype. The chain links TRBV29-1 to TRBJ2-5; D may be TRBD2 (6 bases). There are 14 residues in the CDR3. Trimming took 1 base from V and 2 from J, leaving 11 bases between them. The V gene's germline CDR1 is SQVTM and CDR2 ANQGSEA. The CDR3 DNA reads TGCAGCGTTGAAGGCGGGACCGCGCAAGAGACCCAGTACTTC. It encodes CSVEGGTAQETQYF.

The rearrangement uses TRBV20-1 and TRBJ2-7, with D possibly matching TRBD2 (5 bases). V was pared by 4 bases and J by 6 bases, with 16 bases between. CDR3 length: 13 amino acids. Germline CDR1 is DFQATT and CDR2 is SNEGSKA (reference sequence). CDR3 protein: CSAKDLTWGEQYF. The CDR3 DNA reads TGCAGTGCTAAGGACTTAACGTGGGGCGAGCAGTACTTC.

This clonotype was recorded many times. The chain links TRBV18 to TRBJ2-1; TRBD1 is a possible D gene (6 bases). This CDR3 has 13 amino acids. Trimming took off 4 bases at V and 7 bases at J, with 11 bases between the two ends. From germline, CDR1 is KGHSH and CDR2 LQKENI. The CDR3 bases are TGTGCCAGCTCACAGGGGACACAAAATGAGCAGTTCTTC. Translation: CASSQGTQNEQFF.

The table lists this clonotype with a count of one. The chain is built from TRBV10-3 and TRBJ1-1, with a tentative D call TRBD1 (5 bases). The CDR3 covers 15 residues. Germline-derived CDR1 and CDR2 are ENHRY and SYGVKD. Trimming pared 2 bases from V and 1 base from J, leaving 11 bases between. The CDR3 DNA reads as TGTGCCATCAGTGAGAGGGCGGGACCGAACACTGAAGCTTTCTTT. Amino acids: CAISERAGPNTEAFF.

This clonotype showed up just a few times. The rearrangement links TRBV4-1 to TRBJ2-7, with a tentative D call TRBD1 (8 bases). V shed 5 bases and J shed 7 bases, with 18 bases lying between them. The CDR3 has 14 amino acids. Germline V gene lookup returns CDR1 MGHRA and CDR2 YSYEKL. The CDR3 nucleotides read TGCGCCAGCAGCTATAGGACAGGGACTATGGAGCAGTACTTC. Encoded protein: CASSYRTGTMEQYF.

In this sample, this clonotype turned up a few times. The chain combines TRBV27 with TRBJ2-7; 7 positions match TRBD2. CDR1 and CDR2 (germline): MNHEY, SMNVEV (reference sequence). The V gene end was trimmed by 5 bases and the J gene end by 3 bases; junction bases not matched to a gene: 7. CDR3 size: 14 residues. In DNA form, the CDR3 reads TGTGCCAGCAGTAGGGTTTCGGGAGGCTACGAGCAGTACTTC. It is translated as CASSRVSGGYEQYF.

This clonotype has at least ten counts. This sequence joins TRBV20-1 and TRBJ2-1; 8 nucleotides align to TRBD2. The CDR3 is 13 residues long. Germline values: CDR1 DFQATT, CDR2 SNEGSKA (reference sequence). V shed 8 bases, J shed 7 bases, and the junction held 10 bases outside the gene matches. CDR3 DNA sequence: TGCAGTTCGACACCGGGGGGGGTAAATGAGCAGTTCTTC. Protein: CSSTPGGVNEQFF.

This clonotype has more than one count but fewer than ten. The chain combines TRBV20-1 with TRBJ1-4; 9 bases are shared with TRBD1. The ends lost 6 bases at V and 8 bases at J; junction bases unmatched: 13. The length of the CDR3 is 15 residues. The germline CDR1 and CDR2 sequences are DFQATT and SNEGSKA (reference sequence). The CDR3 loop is CSALWWGQGNEKLFF. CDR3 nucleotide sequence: TGCAGTGCGCTTTGGTGGGGACAGGGAAACGAAAAACTGTTTTTT.

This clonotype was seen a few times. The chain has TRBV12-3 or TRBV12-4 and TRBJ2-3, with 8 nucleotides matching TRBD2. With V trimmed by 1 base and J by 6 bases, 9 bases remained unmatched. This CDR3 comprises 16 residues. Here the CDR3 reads CASSLGSGRSSDTQYF. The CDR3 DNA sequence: TGTGCCAGCAGTTTAGGGAGCGGGAGATCCTCGGATACGCAGTATTTT.

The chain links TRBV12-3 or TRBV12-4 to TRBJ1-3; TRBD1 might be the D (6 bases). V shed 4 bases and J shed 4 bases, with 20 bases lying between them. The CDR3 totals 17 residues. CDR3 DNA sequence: TGTGCCAGCAGTTCAACCACCCCGGGACACCAAGGAAACACCATATATTTT. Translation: CASSSTTPGHQGNTIYF.

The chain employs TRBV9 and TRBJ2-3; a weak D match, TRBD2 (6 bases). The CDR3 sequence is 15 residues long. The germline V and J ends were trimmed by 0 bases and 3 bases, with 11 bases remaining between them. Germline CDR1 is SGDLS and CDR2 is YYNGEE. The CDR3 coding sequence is TGTGCCAGCAGCGTAGTGGCGGGGAGGACAGATACGCAGTATTTT. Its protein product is CASSVVAGRTDTQYF.

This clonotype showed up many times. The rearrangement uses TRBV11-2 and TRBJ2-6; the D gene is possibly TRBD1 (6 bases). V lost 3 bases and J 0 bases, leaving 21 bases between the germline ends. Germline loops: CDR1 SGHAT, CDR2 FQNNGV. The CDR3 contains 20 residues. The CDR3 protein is CASSFLSAGRGYSGANVLTF. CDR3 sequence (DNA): TGTGCCAGCAGCTTCCTAAGTGCGGGCAGGGGATACTCTGGGGCCAACGTCCTGACTTTC.

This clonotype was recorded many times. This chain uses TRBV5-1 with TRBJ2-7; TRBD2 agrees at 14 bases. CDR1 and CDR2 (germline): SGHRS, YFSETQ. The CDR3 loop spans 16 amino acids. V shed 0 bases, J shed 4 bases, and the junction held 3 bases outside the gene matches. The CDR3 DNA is TGCGCCAGCAGCTTGGCCGGACTAGCGGGGGGATACGAGCAGTACTTC. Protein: CASSLAGLAGGYEQYF.

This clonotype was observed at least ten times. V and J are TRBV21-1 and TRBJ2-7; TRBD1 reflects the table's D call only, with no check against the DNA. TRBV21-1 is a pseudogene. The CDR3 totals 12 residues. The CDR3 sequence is CASRPDSLEQYF. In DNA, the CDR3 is TGTGCCAGCAGGCCCGACAGCCTCGAGCAGTACTTC.

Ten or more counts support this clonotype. The CDR3 nucleotides are TGTGCCAGCACCCCGGGAGTATCGGAGACCCAGTACTTC. Translation: CASTPGVSETQYF. The chain combines TRBV6-1 with TRBJ2-5; D is possibly TRBD2 (6 bases). V lost 7 bases and J lost 5, with 14 bases in between. The CDR3 has 13 residues. The germline V gene has CDR1 MNHNS and CDR2 SASEGT.

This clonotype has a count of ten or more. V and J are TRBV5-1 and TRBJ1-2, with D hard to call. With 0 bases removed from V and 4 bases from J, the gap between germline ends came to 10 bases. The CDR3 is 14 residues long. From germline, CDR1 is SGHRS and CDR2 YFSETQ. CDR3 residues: CASSLVEGGYGYTF. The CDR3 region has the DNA TGCGCCAGCAGCTTGGTCGAGGGTGGCTATGGCTACACCTTC.

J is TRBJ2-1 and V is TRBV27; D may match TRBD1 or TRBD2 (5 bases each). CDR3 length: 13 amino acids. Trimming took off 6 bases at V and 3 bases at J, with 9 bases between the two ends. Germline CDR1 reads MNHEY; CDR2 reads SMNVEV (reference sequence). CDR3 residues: CASSGTNYNEQFF. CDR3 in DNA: TGTGCCAGCAGCGGGACGAACTACAATGAGCAGTTCTTC.

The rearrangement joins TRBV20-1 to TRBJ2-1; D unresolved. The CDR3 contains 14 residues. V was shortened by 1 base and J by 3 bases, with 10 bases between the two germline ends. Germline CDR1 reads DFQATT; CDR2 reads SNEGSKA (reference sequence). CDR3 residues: CSARGQSVYNEQFF. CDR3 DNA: TGCAGTGCTAGAGGCCAGAGTGTCTACAATGAGCAGTTCTTC.

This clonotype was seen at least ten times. CDR3 DNA sequence: TGTGCCACCAGCAGAGTGGGATACAAAGAGACCCAGTACTTC. Protein: CATSRVGYKETQYF. This chain links TRBV15 with TRBJ2-5; D remains ambiguous. Trimming removed 1 base at V and 3 bases at J, with 9 bases between. The CDR3 totals 14 residues. CDR1 and CDR2 (germline): LNHNV, YYDKDF (reference sequence). Supplemented by reference TRBV15 and TRBJ2-5, the full variable domain reads DAMVIQNPRYQVTQFGKPVTLSCSQTLNHNVMYWYQQKSSQAPKLLFHYYDKDFNNEADTPDNFQSRRPNTSFCFLDIRSPGLGDTAMYLCATSRVGYKETQYFGPGTRLLVL.

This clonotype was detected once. The CDR3 DNA is TGTGCCAGCAGTTACTCTGCGGGAGGGACCTACAATGAGCAGTTCTTC. The encoded protein is CASSYSAGGTYNEQFF. J is TRBJ2-1 and V is TRBV6-2 or TRBV6-3, with 9 positions matching TRBD2. The CDR3 runs to 16 residues. Germline V gene sequence: CDR1 MNHEY, CDR2 SVGEGT. V was clipped by 0 bases and J by 2 bases; unmatched bases: 2.

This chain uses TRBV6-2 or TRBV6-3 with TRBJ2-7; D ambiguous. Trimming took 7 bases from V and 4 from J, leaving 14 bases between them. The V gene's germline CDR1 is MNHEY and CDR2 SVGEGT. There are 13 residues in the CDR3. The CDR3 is CASTLTEGYEQYF. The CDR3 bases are TGTGCCAGCACCCTAACGGAAGGGTACGAGCAGTACTTC.

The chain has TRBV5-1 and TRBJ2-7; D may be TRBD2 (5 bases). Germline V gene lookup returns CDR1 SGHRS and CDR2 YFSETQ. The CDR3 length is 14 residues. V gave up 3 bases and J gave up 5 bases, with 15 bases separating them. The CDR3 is CASSSASTGNEQYF. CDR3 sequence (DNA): TGCGCCAGCAGCTCCGCTTCGACGGGGAACGAGCAGTACTTC.

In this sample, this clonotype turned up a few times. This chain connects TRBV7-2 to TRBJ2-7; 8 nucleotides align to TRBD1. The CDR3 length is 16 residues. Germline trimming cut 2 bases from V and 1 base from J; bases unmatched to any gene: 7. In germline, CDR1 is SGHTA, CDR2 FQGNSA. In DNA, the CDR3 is TGTGCCAGCAGCTTATTCAGGGGGCCACCATCCTACGAGCAGTACTTC. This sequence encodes CASSLFRGPPSYEQYF.